The 14 T cell receptor beta chains in this list originate from one sample, sequenced in a study of blood T cell repertoires in COVID-19. Clones were read by immunoSEQ multiplex PCR, and TCRdb kept only the in-frame ones, dropping some. This table has about 200,000 clones, nearly 90% appearing once. Sequenced input: PBMCs or T cells enriched from blood (not recorded which). These receptors were collected from a woman aged 25 to 39 with acute COVID-19.

The chain couples TRBV16 to TRBJ2-7; tentatively, D is TRBD1 (5 bases). Trimming took 10 bases from V and 1 from J, leaving 17 bases between them. This CDR3 spans 14 amino acids. CDR1 is KGHSY, CDR2 FQNENV, per germline. CDR3 protein: CATSTALDSYEQYF. The CDR3 DNA is TGTGCCACCTCGACAGCCTTAGATTCCTACGAGCAGTACTTC.

The chain joins TRBV2 to TRBJ1-1; no reliable D call. There are 13 residues in the CDR3. The germline CDR1 and CDR2 sequences are SNHLY and FYNNEI. V was pared by 1 base and J by 7 bases, with 10 bases between. The CDR3 region is CASSEGQAIEAFF. The CDR3 DNA reads as TGTGCCAGCAGTGAAGGGCAGGCGATTGAAGCTTTCTTT.

This rearrangement joins TRBV15 to TRBJ1-2; unclear D gene. Germline V gene sequence: CDR1 LNHNV, CDR2 YYDKDF (reference sequence). CDR3 length: 14 amino acids. Trimming stripped 2 bases from V and 6 bases from J, with 13 bases between. CDR3 nucleotide sequence: TGTGCCACCAGCAGACCCTCCTCCGGAGATGGCTACACCTTC. It encodes CATSRPSSGDGYTF.

The J gene is TRBJ1-4, the V gene TRBV5-5; D is uncertain. Germline CDR1 is SGHKS and CDR2 is YYEKEE (reference sequence). The CDR3 length is 16 residues. Trimming left V 4 bases short and J 0 bases short, with 13 bases between. The CDR3 nucleotides read TGTGCCAGCAGCCCAGCGACCGGTGCAACTAATGAAAAACTGTTTTTT. This translates into CASSPATGATNEKLFF. Looking up the rest from reference TRBV5-5 and TRBJ1-4 gives the full variable domain: DAGVTQSPTHLIKTRGQQVTLRCSPISGHKSVSWYQQVLGQGPQFIFQYYEKEERGRGNFPDRFSARQFPNYSSELNVNALLLGDSALYLCASSPATGATNEKLFFGSGTQLSVL.

The CDR3, as DNA: TGTGCCAGCAGCCGGGATCAGGGGAGCTATGGCTACACCTTC. This gives the protein CASSRDQGSYGYTF. The V gene is TRBV7-8, the J gene TRBJ1-2; possible D gene TRBD1, 6 bases. V was clipped by 5 bases and J by 4 bases, with 14 bases between them. Germline CDR1 SGHVS, CDR2 FQNEAQ. The CDR3 is 14 residues long.

V and J are TRBV4-1 and TRBJ1-5; TRBD1 matches 7 bases. The CDR3 runs to 14 residues. With V trimmed by 0 bases and J by 5 bases, 1 base remained unmatched. Germline CDR1 is MGHRA and CDR2 is YSYEKL. CDR3 in amino acids: CASSQDRGYQPQHF. For the CDR3, the DNA is TGCGCCAGCAGCCAAGACAGGGGGTATCAGCCCCAGCATTTT.

The chain recombines TRBV5-1 with TRBJ1-3; no clear D gene. The CDR3 consists of 14 residues. Germline loops: CDR1 SGHRS, CDR2 YFSETQ. Between the trimmed V and J ends, which lost 0 bases and 2 bases, there was a span of 6 bases. This CDR3 is CASSLAGTGNTIYF. The CDR3 DNA is TGCGCCAGCAGCTTGGCGGGGACTGGAAACACCATATATTTT.

This chain uses TRBV9 with TRBJ2-7; TRBD2 agrees at 8 bases. V shed 0 bases and J 3 bases; nucleotides not matched to a gene: 5. This CDR3 is built from 15 residues. Germline-derived CDR1 and CDR2 are SGDLS and YYNGEE. CDR3 DNA sequence: TGTGCCAGCAGCGTAGGGATAGCGGGGATCTACGAGCAGTACTTC. This gives the protein CASSVGIAGIYEQYF.

The chain carries TRBV12-5 and TRBJ1-1; 9 nucleotides line up with TRBD1. CDR1 is LGHNT and CDR2 is FRNRAP in the germline V gene. This CDR3 comprises 13 residues. V was clipped by 0 bases and J by 11 bases; unmatched bases: 4. The CDR3 sequence is CASGLVGDRAAFF. The CDR3 DNA reads TGTGCTAGTGGTTTGGTAGGGGACAGGGCTGCTTTCTTT.

The chain joins TRBV21-1 to TRBJ2-5; the table's TRBD2 call for D was not verified on the DNA. TRBV21-1 is shown as a pseudogene. CDR3 length equals 17 residues. In DNA, the CDR3 is TGTGCCAGCAGCGCGCGGCTAGCGGGGGTATGGGTAGAGACCCAGTACTTC. Encoded protein: CASSARLAGVWVETQYF.

The chain couples TRBV6-4 to TRBJ1-1; a weak D match, TRBD1 (6 bases). Trimming shortened V by 5 bases and J by 3 bases, and 10 bases separated the two germline ends. From germline, CDR1 is MRHNA and CDR2 SNTAGT. The CDR3 loop spans 13 amino acids. This CDR3 is CASSSTGYTEAFF. The CDR3 nucleotides read TGTGCCAGCAGTAGCACAGGGTACACTGAAGCTTTCTTT.

Worth noting for this clone: At one of its ends the junction is not consistent with the germline gene, which may arise from a read error. The chain links TRBV24-1 to TRBJ1-2, with TRBD1 matching 8 bases. The CDR3 length is 19 residues. Germline V CDR1 and CDR2: KGHDR, SFDVKD. The CDR3 sequence: CATSDGLGQELTMATWGAF. DNA for the CDR3: TGTGCCACCAGTGATGGCCTGGGACAGGAGCTAACTATGGCTACATGGGGAGCCTTC.

This clone appeared once. The chain is built from TRBV11-2 and TRBJ1-6; D is unclear. V lost 4 bases and J 9 bases, leaving 13 bases between the germline ends. CDR3 length: 14 residues. The germline V gene has CDR1 SGHAT and CDR2 FQNNGV. As DNA, the CDR3 is TGTGCCAGCAGCTCCCCCCGGAGCGGTTCACCCCTCCACTTT. Residues: CASSSPRSGSPLHF. The full variable domain, with the rest looked up from reference TRBV11-2 and TRBJ1-6, is EAGVAQSPRYKIIEKRQSVAFWCNPISGHATLYWYQQILGQGPKLLIQFQNNGVVDDSQLPKDRFSAERLKGVDSTLKIQPAKLEDSAVYLCASSSPRSGSPLHFGNGTRLTVT.

The rearrangement joins TRBV2 to TRBJ1-2, with D unclear. Germline values: CDR1 SNHLY, CDR2 FYNNEI. The CDR3 sequence is 17 residues long. V gave up 9 bases and J gave up 4 bases, with 27 bases separating them. The CDR3 nucleotides read TGTGCCAGTGCCAGCAGTGGTGAGGGATCTCCTATCTATGGCTACACCTTC. It is translated as CASASSGEGSPIYGYTF.